The rows below give T cell receptor beta chains drawn from one sample of a study of blood T cell repertoires in COVID-19. Clones were sequenced by immunoSEQ multiplex PCR, and TCRdb holds only the in-frame ones, with some missing. The sample holds hundreds of thousands of clones, roughly 87% seen once. Sequenced input: PBMCs or T cells enriched from blood (not recorded which). The receptors stem from a woman between 18 and 30 years old with acute COVID-19. Both conserved end residues are part of each CDR3. A D gene is named only where the DNA matches it firmly. Expanded clones are given a class, and other clones once, few, many or no size at all.

D gene: TRBD2
clone size: -
J gene: TRBJ2-3
V gene: TRBV11-3
CDR3 protein: CASSFRTSGGADTQYF
CDR3 DNA: TGTGCCAGCAGCTTCAGAACTAGCGGGGGAGCAGATACGCAGTATTTT

D gene: -
clone size: -
J gene: TRBJ2-5
V gene: TRBV11-2
CDR3 protein: CASSPRGDQETQYF
CDR3 DNA: TGTGCCAGCAGCCCTCGGGGAGACCAAGAGACCCAGTACTTC

D gene: TRBD1
clone size: -
J gene: TRBJ1-1
V gene: TRBV3-1/TRBV3-2
CDR3 protein: CASSLLRDSEAFF
CDR3 DNA: TGTGCCAGCAGCCTCCTTCGGGACAGCGAAGCTTTCTTT

D gene: -
clone size: -
J gene: TRBJ2-2
V gene: TRBV15
CDR3 protein: CATSRDRWTTTGELFF
CDR3 DNA: TGTGCCACCAGCAGAGATCGGTGGACAACCACCGGGGAGCTGTTTTTT

D gene: -
clone size: few
J gene: TRBJ2-7
V gene: TRBV9
CDR3 protein: CASSEQDNYEQYF
CDR3 DNA: TGTGCCAGCAGCGAGCAGGATAACTACGAGCAGTACTTC

D gene: -
clone size: -
J gene: TRBJ1-1
V gene: TRBV28
CDR3 protein: CASSAPELEAFF
CDR3 DNA: TGTGCCAGCAGTGCCCCAGAATTAGAAGCTTTCTTT

D gene: TRBD2
clone size: -
J gene: TRBJ2-1
V gene: TRBV19
CDR3 protein: CASSIYGGAKNEQFF
CDR3 DNA: TGTGCCAGTAGTATATACGGGGGGGCTAAGAATGAGCAGTTCTTC

D gene: TRBD1
clone size: -
J gene: TRBJ1-1
V gene: TRBV19
CDR3 protein: CASSWGTDRPTEAFF
CDR3 DNA: TGTGCCAGTAGTTGGGGAACGGACAGGCCAACTGAAGCTTTCTTT

D gene: TRBD1
clone size: -
J gene: TRBJ2-2
V gene: TRBV28
CDR3 protein: CASSLTGTGIQGELFF
CDR3 DNA: TGTGCCAGCAGCTTGACCGGGACAGGGATTCAGGGGGAGCTGTTTTTT

D gene: -
clone size: few
J gene: TRBJ1-2
V gene: TRBV7-9
CDR3 protein: CASSSPGGSYGYTF
CDR3 DNA: TGTGCCAGCAGCTCCCCCGGAGGCTCCTATGGCTACACCTTC

D gene: TRBD2
clone size: -
J gene: TRBJ2-7
V gene: TRBV3-1/TRBV3-2
CDR3 protein: CASSQLLAGDSYEQYF
CDR3 DNA: TGTGCCAGCAGCCAATTACTAGCGGGGGACTCCTACGAGCAGTACTTC

D gene: TRBD1
clone size: -
J gene: TRBJ1-1
V gene: TRBV9
CDR3 protein: CASSESDRGLLGVGAFF
CDR3 DNA: TGTGCCAGCAGCGAGTCGGACAGGGGGTTATTAGGTGTTGGGGCTTTCTTT

D gene: -
clone size: -
J gene: TRBJ1-3
V gene: TRBV5-1
CDR3 protein: CASSLVGSWSSGNTIYF
CDR3 DNA: TGCGCCAGCAGCTTGGTAGGCTCCTGGAGCTCTGGAAACACCATATATTTT

D gene: -
clone size: -
J gene: TRBJ2-7
V gene: TRBV27
CDR3 protein: CASSLGLSYEQYF
CDR3 DNA: TGTGCCAGCAGTCTAGGCCTCTCCTACGAGCAGTACTTC

D gene: -
clone size: -
J gene: TRBJ2-3
V gene: TRBV27
CDR3 protein: CASSFARTDTQYF
CDR3 DNA: TGTGCCAGCAGTTTCGCTCGGACAGATACGCAGTATTTT

D gene: TRBD2
clone size: -
J gene: TRBJ2-3
V gene: TRBV10-3
CDR3 protein: CATARLAVTDTQYF
CDR3 DNA: TGTGCCACCGCACGGCTAGCGGTCACAGATACGCAGTATTTT

D gene: -
clone size: once
J gene: TRBJ2-7
V gene: TRBV11-3
CDR3 protein: CASSFRPGPHEQYF
CDR3 DNA: TGTGCCAGCAGCTTCAGGCCAGGGCCCCACGAGCAGTACTTC

D gene: -
clone size: once
J gene: TRBJ2-1
V gene: TRBV5-4
CDR3 protein: CASQGGKSSYNEQFF
CDR3 DNA: TGTGCCAGCCAGGGCGGGAAAAGCTCCTACAATGAGCAGTTCTTC

D gene: TRBD1
clone size: -
J gene: TRBJ1-1
V gene: TRBV11-3
CDR3 protein: CASRQYRDREMNTEAFF
CDR3 DNA: TGTGCCAGCAGGCAATACCGGGACAGGGAGATGAACACTGAAGCTTTCTTT

D gene: TRBD1
clone size: -
J gene: TRBJ1-4
V gene: TRBV2
CDR3 protein: CASSNDRVTNEKLFF
CDR3 DNA: TGTGCCAGCAGTAATGACAGGGTGACTAATGAAAAACTGTTTTTT

D gene: -
clone size: -
J gene: TRBJ2-7
V gene: TRBV6-2/TRBV6-3
CDR3 protein: CASSYSISLRTSHNLYEQYF
CDR3 DNA: TGTGCCAGCAGTTACTCGATCAGTCTGCGTACTAGCCATAACCTCTACGAGCAGTACTTC

D gene: -
clone size: -
J gene: TRBJ1-3
V gene: TRBV3-1/TRBV3-2
CDR3 protein: CASSQGATGNTIYF
CDR3 DNA: TGTGCCAGCAGCCAGGGGGCGACAGGAAACACCATATATTTT

D gene: -
clone size: -
J gene: TRBJ1-2
V gene: TRBV12-3/TRBV12-4
CDR3 protein: CASGPQRYGYTF
CDR3 DNA: TGTGCCAGTGGTCCCCAGAGGTATGGCTACACCTTC

D gene: -
clone size: once
J gene: TRBJ1-1
V gene: TRBV27
CDR3 protein: CASSSHYGTEAFF
CDR3 DNA: TGTGCCAGCAGTTCCCACTACGGGACTGAAGCTTTCTTT

D gene: -
clone size: -
J gene: TRBJ1-1
V gene: TRBV5-1
CDR3 protein: CASSFSGGTTEAFF
CDR3 DNA: TGCGCCAGCAGCTTTTCGGGCGGGACCACTGAAGCTTTCTTT

D gene: -
clone size: once
J gene: TRBJ1-3
V gene: TRBV5-4
CDR3 protein: CASSRDFSGNTIYF
CDR3 DNA: TGTGCCAGCAGTCGGGACTTCTCTGGAAACACCATATATTTT

D gene: TRBD1
clone size: -
J gene: TRBJ1-2
V gene: TRBV7-8
CDR3 protein: CASSFTGAGGDGYTF
CDR3 DNA: TGTGCCAGCAGCTTCACAGGGGCCGGGGGGGATGGCTACACCTTC

D gene: -
clone size: once
J gene: TRBJ2-2
V gene: TRBV10-2
CDR3 protein: CASSEAGTGELFF
CDR3 DNA: TGCGCCAGCAGTGAAGCAGGAACCGGGGAGCTGTTTTTT

D gene: TRBD1
clone size: -
J gene: TRBJ2-7
V gene: TRBV19
CDR3 protein: CASSRRDRVHEQYF
CDR3 DNA: TGTGCCAGTAGTCGCCGGGACAGGGTACACGAGCAGTACTTC

D gene: TRBD1
clone size: -
J gene: TRBJ1-5
V gene: TRBV28
CDR3 protein: CASSEQGPNQPQHF
CDR3 DNA: TGTGCCAGCAGTGAACAGGGGCCCAATCAGCCCCAGCATTTT

D gene: TRBD1
clone size: few
J gene: TRBJ1-5
V gene: TRBV3-1/TRBV3-2
CDR3 protein: CASSQGQGGNQPQHF
CDR3 DNA: TGTGCCAGCAGCCAGGGACAGGGAGGCAATCAGCCCCAGCATTTT